Sequencing of this T cell receptor beta chain was carried out in a study of draining lymph node invasion in breast cancer. Notes on the study in general: Draining nodes contained some of the top 100 tumor clones. Roughly 13-22% of Treg TCRs per tissue were shared with Tconvs, suggesting peripheral Treg induction. Only a couple of patients allowed tracking of the tumor's top-100 clones.

This CDR3 comprises 12 residues. V was cut by 5 bases and J by 4 bases, with 8 bases left in between. This clonotype was seen a few times. Antigen specificity is unknown. TCRdb redid the calling of the bulk RNA-seq reads with MiXCR, one entry per CDR3 protein. The sample contains a few thousand distinct CDR3 sequences, over 60% of which appear only once. Cells sorted as CD4+ CD45RA- CD25- were taken as memory conventional CD4 T cells. Source material: sorted memory CD4+ effector T cells from a lymph node. The chain recombines TRBV12-3 or TRBV12-4 with TRBJ1-1, with unresolved D. The TCR originated in a female donor with luminal breast cancer. As DNA, the CDR3 is TGTGCCAGCAGTCCGGAGGCCACTGAAGCTTTCTTT. Protein product: CASSPEATEAFF.